Each of the 11 T cell receptor beta chains below was sequenced from the same sample in a study of tumor-infiltrating lymphocytes in primary liver carcinoma. From 400 to 500 ng total RNA, TCR beta cDNA was generated with a primer in the constant region. Generation of the TCR beta libraries relied on three nested multiplex PCR rounds using slightly modified ARM-PCR. Forward primers for TRBV1-TRBV30 and a C-beta reverse primer served the first two PCR rounds, at 10 cycles each. MiXCR, applied by TCRdb to the multiplex PCR reads, yields one record per CDR3 protein. The table has 95,000 to 150,000 distinct CDR3 sequences, roughly 75% seen once. Both RNA and DNA were isolated together from about 21-30 mg of bulk tissue that had not been sorted. The source material was tumor-adjacent normal liver tissue. These receptors were obtained from a woman aged 60-75 years with primary liver carcinoma and hepatitis B virus infection.

This clonotype was detected only once. Sequence at one end of the junction differs from germline and may be a read error. The V gene is TRBV29-1, the J gene TRBJ2-1; D unclear. CDR1 is SQVTM, CDR2 ANQGSEA, per germline. The CDR3 spans 15 residues. The CDR3 DNA follows: TGCAGCGCTACCGGACGGAACCCGTCCTACAATGAGCAATTCTTC. This translates into CSATGRNPSYNEQFF.

With regard to this clonotype: The CDR3 end shows no conserved phenylalanine or tryptophan, and so a read error is likely. This chain connects TRBV11-3 to TRBJ2-2; 14 nucleotides align to TRBD2. The CDR3 loop spans 20 amino acids. Germline assignment: CDR1 SGHNT and CDR2 YENEEA. The CDR3 loop reads CASSSTPGTSGRGVPGELFS. The CDR3 DNA follows: TGCGCCAGCAGCTCTACCCCTGGGACTAGCGGGAGAGGTGTTCCCGGGGAGCTGTTTTCT.

V is TRBV6-5 and J is TRBJ2-3; 8 bases are shared with TRBD1. The germline CDR1 and CDR2 sequences are MNHEY and SVGAGI. The CDR3 covers 18 residues. The trim removed 5 bases at V and 4 bases at J, leaving 17 bases unmatched. CDR3 sequence: CASSPGQGGTYSSDTQYF. The CDR3, as DNA: TGTGCCAGCAGTCCCGGACAGGGCGGGACTTATAGCTCAGATACGCAGTATTTT.

To note about this clonotype: Possible read error: a much larger clone is one base away. The chain carries TRBV10-2 and TRBJ2-2; no clear D gene. The V end lost 0 bases, the J end lost 7 bases, and 15 bases lay between the germline ends. CDR3 length: 16 amino acids. The germline V gene encodes CDR1 WSHSY and CDR2 SAAADI. The CDR3 loop is CASSESRPAIGGELFF. Here the CDR3 DNA reads TGCGCCAGCAGTGAGTCGCGGCCGGCAATTGGCGGGGAGCTGTTTTTT.

Comments on this clonotype: This sequence may be a read error, since a much larger clone differs from it by one base. The V and J genes are TRBV28 and TRBJ2-1; 8 bases fit TRBD2. Germline values: CDR1 MDHEN, CDR2 SYDVKM. This CDR3 has 15 amino acids. V was pared by 7 bases and J by 7 bases, with 12 bases of the junction left unmatched. CDR3 DNA: TGTGCCAGCAATGGGATGGCGGGAGGCAGGAATGAGCAGTTCTTC. Translating it yields CASNGMAGGRNEQFF.

The chain carries TRBV12-3 or TRBV12-4 and TRBJ2-7, with 10 bases matching TRBD2. Trimming took 8 bases from V and 3 from J; bases not matched to a gene: 1. This CDR3 contains 12 residues. In DNA form, the CDR3 reads TGTGCCAGCGGGACTAGCGTCTACGAGCAGTACTTC. It is translated as CASGTSVYEQYF.

On this clonotype: A junction boundary mismatches the germline segment, possibly from a read error. The V and J genes are TRBV7-9 and TRBJ2-6; D call uncertain. The germline V gene has CDR1 SEHNR and CDR2 FQNEAQ (reference sequence). This CDR3 contains 13 residues. As DNA, the CDR3 is TGTGCCGGCAGCCCTAATGGGGCCAACGTCCTGACTTTC. It encodes CAGSPNGANVLTF.

This clonotype was found a few times. A clone one base away is much larger, so this may be a read error. The chain combines TRBV12-3 or TRBV12-4 with TRBJ2-1; D not resolved. The V and J ends lost 3 bases and 5 bases respectively, with 11 bases between them. CDR3 size: 14 residues. CDR3 nucleotides: TGTGCCAGCAGTTTCGGCGGTTTAAACAATGAGCAGTTCTTC. This sequence encodes CASSFGGLNNEQFF.

A note on this clonotype: A much bigger clone sits one base away, suggesting this may be a read error. The chain employs TRBV5-4 and TRBJ2-5; TRBD2 agrees at 7 bases. This CDR3 has 14 residues. CDR1 and CDR2 (germline): SGHNT, YYREEE (reference sequence). The CDR3 region has the DNA TGTGTCAGCAGCTTACATACTAGCGAGGAGACCCAGTACTTC. Its translation: CVSSLHTSEETQYF.

This clonotype has only a few counts. This chain's CDR3 is CASSPRGQAGRGLAGELFF. CDR3 bases: TGTGCCAGCAGTCCCCGTGGCCAGGCAGGTCGGGGGTTGGCCGGGGAGCTGTTTTTT. V and J are TRBV2 and TRBJ2-2; possible D gene TRBD2, 6 bases. Trimming shortened V by 5 bases and J by 6 bases, and 28 bases separated the two germline ends. The CDR3 is made up of 19 amino acids. Germline CDR1 reads SNHLY; CDR2 reads FYNNEI.

This clonotype was recorded once. This rearrangement joins TRBV14 to TRBJ2-1, with 13 bases fitting TRBD2. After removal of 2 bases from V and 14 bases from J, the junction contained 15 bases not matched to a gene. CDR3 size: 17 residues. CDR1 and CDR2 (germline): SGHDN, FVKESK. CDR3 in DNA: TGTGCCAGCAGCCAAACTAGCGGGAGGGCCATGAGCCTTTCGGAGTTCTTC. Its protein product is CASSQTSGRAMSLSEFF.